This passage covers 20 T cell receptor beta chains from one sample sequenced in a study of T-cell memory formation after mild COVID-19. MiXCR, run by TCRdb on the 5' RACE reads, gives a single entry per CDR3 protein. The data show about 170,000 distinct CDR3 sequences, under 15% seen once. The sample taken for sequencing was PBMCs or a T cell subset sorted from them (not recorded which). Source of these receptors: a man aged 18-30 years who had mild COVID-19 (a few samples of this study predate the infection). Cell type and time point are not known.

This clonotype has more than one count but fewer than ten. The rearrangement uses TRBV18 and TRBJ2-3; 8 bases are a match to TRBD2. The CDR3 extends over 14 amino acids. Germline-derived CDR1 and CDR2 are KGHSH and LQKENI. The V gene end was trimmed by 3 bases and the J gene end by 9 bases; junction bases not matched to a gene: 8. DNA of the CDR3: TGTGCCAGCTCACCTCGGACTAGCCTAGGAACGCAGTATTTT. This encodes CASSPRTSLGTQYF.

This clonotype has a handful of counts. The rearrangement links TRBV7-2 to TRBJ2-3, with a weak D call TRBD1 (5 bases). The V end lost 3 bases, the J end lost 4 bases, and 11 bases lay between the germline ends. From germline, CDR1 is SGHTA and CDR2 FQGNSA. The length of the CDR3 is 14 residues. The CDR3 loop is CASSLDKVADTQYF. The CDR3 DNA reads TGTGCCAGCAGCTTGGACAAGGTGGCAGATACGCAGTATTTT.

This clonotype was seen more than once but under ten times. The CDR3 DNA sequence: TGTGCCAGCAGTGAACAGGGGGTGGGCGAGCAGTACTTC. Translated: CASSEQGVGEQYF. The rearrangement links TRBV2 to TRBJ2-7, with 7 bases matching TRBD1. V lost 2 bases to trimming and J lost 6 bases; unmatched junction nucleotides: 4. Germline V gives CDR1 SNHLY, CDR2 FYNNEI. This CDR3 is 13 amino acids long.

The chain carries TRBV5-1 and TRBJ2-1; D is possibly TRBD2 (7 bases). In germline, CDR1 is SGHRS, CDR2 YFSETQ. This CDR3 has 14 amino acids. The ends were cut back, 4 bases at V and 7 bases at J, with 15 bases in the middle. CDR3 nucleotides: TGCGCCAGCAGCCCGGGGGGCCGGTGGAATGAGCAGTTCTTC. Its translation: CASSPGGRWNEQFF.

In this sample, this clonotype turned up many times. V and J are TRBV5-1 and TRBJ2-1; no firm D call. Trimming took off 4 bases at V and 0 bases at J, with 8 bases between the two ends. Germline V gene lookup returns CDR1 SGHRS and CDR2 YFSETQ. The CDR3 length is 14 residues. The CDR3 DNA sequence: TGCGCCAGCAGCCTGCAGACCTCCTACAATGAGCAGTTCTTC. As protein: CASSLQTSYNEQFF. Using reference TRBV5-1 and TRBJ2-1 for the parts outside the CDR3, the full variable domain is KAGVTQTPRYLIKTRGQQVTLSCSPISGHRSVSWYQQTPGQGLQFLFEYFSETQRNKGNFPGRFSGRQFSNSRSEMNVSTLELGDSALYLCASSLQTSYNEQFFGPGTRLTVL.

CDR3 DNA: TGTGCCAGCAGCTTGGAGTTTCAGGGGGTTGGTGGCTACACCTTC. Residues: CASSLEFQGVGGYTF. The chain couples TRBV5-4 to TRBJ1-2, with 7 nucleotides matching TRBD1. Germline V gives CDR1 SGHNT, CDR2 YYREEE (reference sequence). The CDR3 spans 15 residues. Trimming cost V 0 bases and J 7 bases; bases outside gene matches: 9. Supplemented by reference TRBV5-4 and TRBJ1-2, the full variable domain reads ETGVTQSPTHLIKTRGQQVTLRCSSQSGHNTVSWYQQALGQGPQFIFQYYREEENGRGNFPPRFSGLQFPNYSSELNVNALELDDSALYLCASSLEFQGVGGYTFGSGTRLTVV.

This rearrangement joins TRBV5-1 to TRBJ1-3; maybe TRBD1 (5 bases). Germline CDR1 and CDR2: SGHRS and YFSETQ. The CDR3 consists of 14 residues. V was pared by 0 bases and J by 6 bases, with 10 bases between. The CDR3 spells CASSLGTGENTIYF. In nucleotides, the CDR3 is TGCGCCAGCAGCTTGGGTACGGGGGAAAACACCATATATTTT.

This clonotype has just a few counts. This chain joins TRBV4-1 and TRBJ2-1; the D is unclear. V was cut by 1 base and J by 8 bases, with 12 bases left in between. CDR3 length: 14 residues. Germline CDR1 reads MGHRA; CDR2 reads YSYEKL. CDR3 loop: CASSQGPLEHEQFF. DNA of the CDR3: TGCGCCAGCAGCCAAGGCCCCCTAGAACATGAGCAGTTCTTC.

The chain carries TRBV7-8 and TRBJ2-5; D unresolved. CDR1 and CDR2 from the germline V gene are SGHVS and FQNEAQ. The V gene lost 5 bases and the J gene lost 1 base, with 8 bases spanning the gap. The CDR3 covers 13 residues. In DNA form, the CDR3 reads TGTGCCAGCAGCGGGAACCCCCAAGAGACCCAGTACTTC. It is translated as CASSGNPQETQYF.

This clonotype was counted many times. The chain is built from TRBV4-1 and TRBJ2-7; D not certain. The CDR3 covers 15 residues. CDR1 is MGHRA, CDR2 YSYEKL, per germline. V dropped 0 bases and J dropped 4 bases, with 13 bases sitting between them. CDR3 amino acids: CASSQDPGYIYEQYF. The CDR3 bases are TGCGCCAGCAGCCAAGATCCGGGCTACATATACGAGCAGTACTTC.

This clonotype was detected only a few times. V gene TRBV4-2 combines with J gene TRBJ2-7; a weak D match, TRBD1 (5 bases). The V end was cut by 0 bases, the J end by 6 bases, with 18 bases between. Germline loops: CDR1 LGHNA, CDR2 YNFKEQ. The CDR3 sequence is 16 residues long. The CDR3 sequence: CASSQELNRKDSEQYF. CDR3 sequence (DNA): TGTGCCAGCAGCCAAGAGTTGAACAGGAAAGATTCCGAGCAGTACTTC.

This clonotype was seen more than once but under ten times. The chain joins TRBV6-1 to TRBJ2-1, with TRBD1 matching over 7 bases. The CDR3 consists of 15 residues. CDR1 and CDR2 (germline): MNHNS, SASEGT. The junction had 12 bases not matched to a gene; V was cut back by 6 bases and J by 7 bases. DNA of the CDR3: TGTGCCAGCAGCTCAAACCAACAGGGGTTGAATGAGCAGTTCTTC. It codes for CASSSNQQGLNEQFF.

CDR3 sequence (DNA): TGTGCCATCAGTGCCGCGGGTGGGACCGGGGAGCTGTTTTTT. Amino acids: CAISAAGGTGELFF. The chain employs TRBV10-3 and TRBJ2-2; possibly TRBD2 for D (5 bases). Trimming took off 4 bases at V and 5 bases at J, with 11 bases between the two ends. The CDR3 runs to 14 residues. Germline CDR1 is ENHRY and CDR2 is SYGVKD.

The chain recombines TRBV4-1 with TRBJ2-5; 15 bases fit TRBD2. This CDR3 has 16 residues. Trimming removed 1 base from V and 3 bases from J; junction bases left unmatched: 0. Looked up from germline, CDR1 is MGHRA and CDR2 is YSYEKL. CDR3 sequence reads: CASSQGTSGGEETQYF. The CDR3, as DNA: TGCGCCAGCAGCCAAGGGACTAGCGGGGGGGAAGAGACCCAGTACTTC.

The V call is TRBV20-1, the J call TRBJ1-5; no firm D call. Trimming cost V 3 bases and J 6 bases, with 15 bases left between them. This CDR3 contains 14 residues. Looked up from germline, CDR1 is DFQATT and CDR2 is SNEGSKA (reference sequence). CDR3 in amino acids: CSASYTGLTQPQHF. CDR3 DNA: TGCAGTGCTAGCTATACGGGTCTCACTCAGCCCCAGCATTTT.

This clonotype was seen at least ten times. This chain joins TRBV23-1 and TRBJ2-5, with D unresolved. TRBV23-1 is known as an ORF, though its function is uncertain. The CDR3 length is 14 residues. Trimming left V 0 bases short and J 5 bases short, with 10 bases between. CDR3 amino acids: CASSQSGLGETQYF. CDR3 in DNA: TGCGCCAGCAGTCAATCGGGGTTGGGGGAGACCCAGTACTTC.

Relative to its sample, this clonotype is medium-sized. V usage is TRBV7-2 and J usage is TRBJ1-2; 9 nucleotides line up with TRBD1. Germline V gene lookup returns CDR1 SGHTA and CDR2 FQGNSA. This CDR3 region has 15 residues. V was clipped by 5 bases and J by 7 bases; unmatched bases: 11. The CDR3 region is CASSITGTGSSGYTF. The CDR3 DNA reads as TGTGCCAGCAGCATAACCGGGACAGGGTCAAGTGGCTACACCTTC.

This clonotype was detected a few times. The CDR3 here is CASSQDLIVWDRGNQPQHF. As DNA, the CDR3 is TGCGCCAGCAGCCAAGATCTTATCGTCTGGGATCGCGGCAATCAGCCCCAGCATTTT. V and J are TRBV4-3 and TRBJ1-5; D unresolved. In germline, CDR1 is LGHNA, CDR2 YSLEER. CDR3 length: 19 residues. V was clipped by 0 bases and J by 2 bases, with 20 bases between them.

This rearrangement joins TRBV10-1 to TRBJ2-1; D call uncertain. This CDR3 is built from 9 residues. The V gene lost 2 bases and the J gene lost 16 bases, with 6 bases spanning the gap. Germline V lookup: CDR1 WNHNN, CDR2 SYGVQD (reference sequence). CDR3 amino acids: CASSENRFF. Here the CDR3 DNA reads TGCGCCAGCAGTGAGAATCGTTTCTTC.

The rearrangement joins TRBV10-3 to TRBJ1-6; no firm D call. CDR1 and CDR2 from the germline V gene are ENHRY and SYGVKD. The CDR3 covers 13 residues. V shed 4 bases and J shed 6 bases, with 7 bases lying between them. CDR3 loop: CAISGEPNSPLHF. CDR3 DNA sequence: TGTGCCATCAGTGGAGAACCTAATTCACCCCTCCACTTT.